These 24 T cell receptor beta chains were sequenced from one sample in a study of CD8+CD57+ T cells in acquired aplastic anemia. The authors sequenced patients whose flow cytometry had shown CD8+CD57+ cell expansion. The study profiled TCR beta VDJ and CDR3 using genomic DNA as template. TCRdb ran MiXCR on the reads and lists one entry per CDR3 protein. The sample lists 150,000 or so distinct CDR3 sequences, 40% to 55% occurring once. Sequenced material: sorted CD4+, CD8+, or CD8+CD57+ T cells (not recorded which) from PBMCs. These receptors all come from a human donor with aplastic anemia.

This clonotype turned up a few times. The chain links TRBV24-1 to TRBJ2-3, with D unresolved. V gave up 5 bases and J gave up 4 bases, with 15 bases separating them. Germline CDR1 reads KGHDR; CDR2 reads SFDVKD. The CDR3 runs 15 residues. CDR3 DNA: TGTGCCACCAGTGCCAGCAGCGTAGGGTCAGATACGCAGTATTTT. Translated: CATSASSVGSDTQYF.

J is TRBJ1-4 and V is TRBV19, with TRBD1 matching 8 bases. The CDR3 sequence is 17 residues long. CDR1 and CDR2 from the germline V gene are LNHDA and SQIVND (reference sequence). The V segment lost 5 bases and the J segment 6 bases; nucleotides outside the gene matches: 14. The CDR3 here is CASSPHGPGQVYEKLFF. The CDR3 DNA reads TGTGCCAGTAGTCCCCACGGGCCGGGACAGGTGTATGAAAAACTGTTTTTT.

This chain joins TRBV3-1 and TRBJ1-2, with 9 nucleotides matching TRBD1. Germline CDR1 and CDR2: LGHDT and YNNKEL (reference sequence). V gave up 4 bases and J gave up 4 bases; unmatched junction bases: 19. The CDR3 runs 19 residues. Here the CDR3 reads CASSLLRRDRDRSSYGYTF. CDR3 in DNA: TGTGCCAGCAGCCTCCTTCGCCGGGACAGGGATCGTAGTAGCTATGGCTACACCTTC.

This clonotype was counted at least ten times. The chain joins TRBV5-1 to TRBJ2-7; tentatively, D is TRBD2 (5 bases). Deletions cut 7 bases from V and 2 bases from J, with 16 bases between. CDR1 is SGHRS and CDR2 is YFSETQ in the germline V gene. The CDR3 spans 14 residues. The CDR3 loop reads CASPFKRDAYEQYF. CDR3 sequence (DNA): TGCGCCAGCCCCTTTAAACGGGATGCCTACGAGCAGTACTTC.

The chain has TRBV2 and TRBJ2-7; 9 bases are a match to TRBD1. The length of the CDR3 is 13 residues. V gave up 4 bases and J gave up 5 bases; unmatched junction bases: 3. Germline lookup yields CDR1 SNHLY and CDR2 FYNNEI. Written as DNA, the CDR3 is TGTGCCAGCAGTGGAGGGACAGGGAACGAGCAGTACGTC. Its protein product is CASSGGTGNEQYV.

This clonotype came up once. This rearrangement joins TRBV11-1 to TRBJ2-1, with 10 bases aligning to TRBD2. J lost 6 bases, V lost 4 bases, and 3 bases had no gene match. The CDR3 loop spans 14 amino acids. CDR1 is SGHAT, CDR2 FQDESV, per germline (reference sequence). The CDR3 coding sequence is TGTGCCAGCAGCTCCCAGCGGGGGGGCAATGAGCAGTTCTTC. The encoded protein is CASSSQRGGNEQFF.

Turning to this clonotype: Being one base from a much bigger clone, this may be a read error. Given the absence of the conserved phenylalanine or tryptophan at the CDR3 end, a read error is likely. The chain combines TRBV5-1 with TRBJ2-5; D tentatively reads TRBD1 or TRBD2 (6 bases each). This CDR3 region has 15 residues. The V end was cut by 2 bases, the J end by 4 bases, with 15 bases between. The germline gives CDR1 SGHRS, CDR2 YFSETQ. Here the CDR3 reads CASSLGGKVGETQYL. For the CDR3, the DNA is TGCGCCAGCAGCTTAGGGGGGAAAGTGGGAGAGACCCAGTACCTC.

This clonotype has a handful of counts. The chain uses TRBV2 and TRBJ2-7; TRBD2 might be the D (6 bases). Germline V lookup: CDR1 SNHLY, CDR2 FYNNEI. The V and J ends lost 11 bases and 5 bases respectively, with 19 bases between them. The CDR3 consists of 13 residues. CDR3 residues: CARGSEGSNEQYF. The DNA of the CDR3 is TGTGCCCGGGGGAGCGAGGGCAGTAACGAGCAGTACTTC.

V and J are TRBV2 and TRBJ1-2; 10 nucleotides match TRBD1. Looked up from germline, CDR1 is SNHLY and CDR2 is FYNNEI. V was pared by 8 bases and J by 3 bases, with 12 bases of the junction left unmatched. There are 16 residues in the CDR3. The CDR3 loop is CASGSGTGVSDYGYTF. CDR3 nucleotides: TGTGCCAGCGGGTCAGGGACAGGGGTGTCTGACTATGGCTACACCTTC.

A note on this clonotype: Given a much more abundant clone one base away, this may be a read error. The missing conserved phenylalanine or tryptophan at the end of this CDR3 makes a read error likely. The V and J genes are TRBV5-6 and TRBJ1-3, with a tentative D call TRBD1 (6 bases). V was cut by 3 bases and J by 5 bases, with 15 bases left in between. The CDR3 has 15 residues. CDR1 and CDR2 (germline): SGHDT, YYEEEE. CDR3: CASSSIRGGRNTIYC. The CDR3, as DNA: TGTGCCAGCAGCTCGATCAGGGGAGGTCGAAACACCATATATTGT.

Points on this clonotype: This sequence may be a read error, since a much larger clone differs from it by one base. This chain links TRBV20-1 with TRBJ2-7, with D perhaps matching TRBD1 (6 bases). Germline lookup yields CDR1 DFQATT and CDR2 SNEGSKA (reference sequence). The CDR3 length is 13 residues. Trimming took off 1 base at V and 4 bases at J, with 11 bases between the two ends. This chain's CDR3 is CSARAGATYEQYF. DNA for the CDR3: TGCAGTGCTAGAGCAGGGGCCACTTACGAGCAGTACTTC.

Concerning this clonotype itself: A much larger clonotype is one base distant, so this may be a read error. The chain joins TRBV7-8 to TRBJ1-1; a weak D match, TRBD1 (5 bases). V lost 5 bases and J lost 7, with 11 bases in between. This CDR3 spans 12 amino acids. Germline V CDR1 and CDR2: SGHVS, FQNEAQ. The CDR3 coding sequence is TGTGCCAGCAGCCCTTTTGACAGTGAAGCTTTCTTT. It is translated as CASSPFDSEAFF. Full variable domain (remainder filled in from reference TRBV7-8 and TRBJ1-1): GAGVSQSPRYKVAKRGQDVALRCDPISGHVSLFWYQQALGQGPEFLTYFQNEAQLDKSGLPSDRFFAERPEGSVSTLKIQRTQQEDSAVYLCASSPFDSEAFFGQGTRLTVV.

V is TRBV25-1 and J is TRBJ1-2; the match to TRBD1 covers 9 bases. The CDR3 sequence is 15 residues long. CDR1 and CDR2 from the germline V gene are MGHDK and SYGVNS. Unmatched junction bases numbered 9, after V lost 6 bases and J lost 4 bases. The CDR3 coding sequence is TGTGCCAGCAGCTACGGACAGGGGAGGGGCTATGGCTACACCTTC. It translates to CASSYGQGRGYGYTF.

This chain connects TRBV11-2 to TRBJ2-6, with D perhaps matching TRBD1 (6 bases). The V and J ends lost 5 bases and 2 bases respectively, with 13 bases between them. Germline CDR1 reads SGHAT; CDR2 reads FQNNGV. The CDR3 extends over 16 amino acids. CDR3 region: CASSLYSGAGANVLTF. For the CDR3, the DNA is TGTGCCAGCAGCCTTTATTCAGGGGCTGGGGCCAACGTCCTGACTTTC.

This clonotype was observed many times. The rearrangement links TRBV9 to TRBJ2-2; D not resolved. Germline V gene sequence: CDR1 SGDLS, CDR2 YYNGEE. The CDR3 has 15 amino acids. V was pared by 0 bases and J by 5 bases, with 11 bases between. CDR3 amino acids: CASSVAVVSTGELFF. In DNA, the CDR3 is TGTGCCAGCAGCGTAGCAGTAGTATCAACCGGGGAGCTGTTTTTT. Drawing the rest from reference TRBV9 and TRBJ2-2, the complete variable domain is DSGVTQTPKHLITATGQRVTLRCSPRSGDLSVYWYQQSLDQGLQFLIQYYNGEERAKGNILERFSAQQFPDLHSELNLSSLELGDSALYFCASSVAVVSTGELFFGEGSRLTVL.

The chain employs TRBV10-3 and TRBJ2-7; 12 nucleotides agree with TRBD2. Germline-derived CDR1 and CDR2 are ENHRY and SYGVKD. CDR3 length: 15 residues. Losses at the gene ends were 10 bases for V and 0 bases for J; bases not matched to a gene: 7. The CDR3: CASNLAGGSSYEQYF. The CDR3, as DNA: TGTGCCAGCAACCTAGCGGGGGGGAGCTCCTACGAGCAGTACTTC.

There are a few counts of this clonotype. This may stem from a read error, because a much larger clone lies one nucleotide away. The chain is built from TRBV20-1 and TRBJ1-4; TRBD1 matches at 8 bases. Per the germline V gene, CDR1 is DFQATT and CDR2 is SNEGSKA (reference sequence). V lost 1 base, J lost 8 bases, and 12 bases stayed unmatched. The CDR3 consists of 16 residues. CDR3 bases: TGCAGTGCTAGAGGCTCACGGGGACAGGATGGAGAAAAACTGTTTTTT. It yields the protein CSARGSRGQDGEKLFF.

In its sample, this clonotype ranks as medium-sized (0.01 to 0.1%). The V call is TRBV25-1, the J call TRBJ1-1, with 7 bases identical to TRBD1. The CDR3 extends over 15 amino acids. Germline CDR1 MGHDK, CDR2 SYGVNS. V was clipped by 5 bases and J by 4 bases; unmatched bases: 10. The CDR3 DNA reads TGTGCCAGCAGTAGAACAGGGGTGCGGGGCACTGAAGCTTTCTTT. It codes for CASSRTGVRGTEAFF.

The chain is built from TRBV29-1 and TRBJ2-3, with D unresolved. Germline lookup yields CDR1 SQVTM and CDR2 ANQGSEA. V gave up 3 bases and J gave up 2 bases, with 12 bases separating them. The CDR3 runs to 14 residues. Here the CDR3 reads CSVEDHGHTDTQYF. The CDR3 DNA follows: TGCAGCGTTGAGGATCATGGCCACACAGATACGCAGTATTTT.

On this clonotype itself: Its ends do not fully match the called genes, so a read error is possible. The chain uses TRBV5-1 and TRBJ2-6, with a possible D match to TRBD1 (5 bases). The CDR3 runs to 16 residues. Per germline, CDR1 SGHRS and CDR2 YFSETQ. The CDR3 reads CASSQAPRSGADVLTF. Here the CDR3 DNA reads TGCGCCAGCAGCCAAGCCCCCCGCTCTGGGGCCGACGTCCTGACTTTC.

This clonotype was seen repeatedly, ten times or more. This rearrangement joins TRBV6-1 to TRBJ2-2; TRBD2 is a possible D gene (5 bases). Germline V gene data show CDR1 as MNHNS and CDR2 as SASEGT. Between the trimmed V and J ends, which lost 4 bases and 5 bases, there was a span of 8 bases. The CDR3 is made up of 13 amino acids. The CDR3 loop is CASSARETGELFF. DNA of the CDR3: TGTGCCAGCAGTGCGAGGGAAACCGGGGAGCTGTTTTTT.

This clonotype was picked up many times. The rearrangement joins TRBV7-9 to TRBJ2-1; 7 bases agree with TRBD1. The CDR3 sequence is 13 residues long. The V and J ends lost 8 bases and 7 bases, in that order; junction bases with no gene match: 8. Per the germline V gene, CDR1 is SEHNR and CDR2 is FQNEAQ (reference sequence). The CDR3 nucleotides are TGTGCCAGCGGTCGACAGGGAAGGAATGAGCAGTTCTTC. The encoded protein is CASGRQGRNEQFF.

As to this clonotype: Mismatch with germline at one junction end may stem from a read error. The chain combines TRBV19 with TRBJ1-2; D unclear. This CDR3 is built from 13 residues. Germline V CDR1 and CDR2: LNHDA, SQIVND (reference sequence). DNA of the CDR3: TGTGCCAGTAGTCTAGAGTATAACTATGGCTACACCTTC. This sequence encodes CASSLEYNYGYTF.

This clonotype was found many times. The V and J genes are TRBV6-1 and TRBJ1-5, with TRBD1 matching over 7 bases. Losses at the gene ends were 6 bases for V and 7 bases for J; bases not matched to a gene: 3. CDR1 and CDR2 from the germline V gene are MNHNS and SASEGT. The CDR3 spans 12 residues. As DNA, the CDR3 is TGTGCCAGCAGCAGGGGGGGGCAGCCCCAGCATTTT. It specifies CASSRGGQPQHF.